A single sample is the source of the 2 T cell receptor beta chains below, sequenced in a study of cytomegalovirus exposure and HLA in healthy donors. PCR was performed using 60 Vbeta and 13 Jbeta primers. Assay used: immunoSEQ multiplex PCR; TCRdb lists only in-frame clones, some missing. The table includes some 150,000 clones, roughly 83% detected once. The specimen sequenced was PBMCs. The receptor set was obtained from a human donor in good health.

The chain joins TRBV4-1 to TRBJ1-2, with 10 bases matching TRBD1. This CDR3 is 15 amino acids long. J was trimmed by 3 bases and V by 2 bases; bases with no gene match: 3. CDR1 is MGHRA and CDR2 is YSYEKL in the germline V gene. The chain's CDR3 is CASSQWTGGDYGYTF. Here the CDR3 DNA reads TGCGCCAGCAGCCAATGGACAGGGGGAGACTATGGCTACACCTTC.

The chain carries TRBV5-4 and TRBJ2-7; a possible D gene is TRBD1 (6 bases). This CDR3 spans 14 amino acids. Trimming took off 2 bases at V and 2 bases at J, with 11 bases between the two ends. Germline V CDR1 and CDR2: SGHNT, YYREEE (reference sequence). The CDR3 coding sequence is TGTGCCAGCAGCTTAGAAGGGGGTACCTACGAGCAGTACTTC. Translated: CASSLEGGTYEQYF.